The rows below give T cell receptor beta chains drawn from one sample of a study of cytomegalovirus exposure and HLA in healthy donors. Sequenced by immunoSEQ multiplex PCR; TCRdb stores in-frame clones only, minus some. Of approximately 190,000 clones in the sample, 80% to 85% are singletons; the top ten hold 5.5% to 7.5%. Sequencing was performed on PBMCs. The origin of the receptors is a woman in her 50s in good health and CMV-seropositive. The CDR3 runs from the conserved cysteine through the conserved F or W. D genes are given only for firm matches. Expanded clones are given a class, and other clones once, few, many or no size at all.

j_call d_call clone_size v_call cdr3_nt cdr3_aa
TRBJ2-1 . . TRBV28 TGTGCCAGCAGTTTAAGCCTAGTAAGGATTGAGCAGTTCTTC CASSLSLVRIEQFF
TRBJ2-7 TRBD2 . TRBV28 TGTGCCAGCAGCGATAGCGGGAGCCACAACCCCAACGAGCAGTACTTC CASSDSGSHNPNEQYF
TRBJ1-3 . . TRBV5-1 TGCGCCAGCAGCTTTGGGGGGTTCTCTGGAAACACCATATATTTT CASSFGGFSGNTIYF
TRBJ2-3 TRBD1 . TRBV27 TGTGCCAGCAGCAGGGGGTGGCGTCCCACAGATACGCAGTATTTT CASSRGWRPTDTQYF
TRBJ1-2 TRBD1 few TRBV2 TGTGCCAGCAGTGTACTAGGGCAGGGGGCTACGGGCTACACCTTC CASSVLGQGATGYTF
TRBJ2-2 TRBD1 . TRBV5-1 TGCGCCAGCAGCCTCCGGGACAGGGATAACACCGGGGAGCTGTTTTTT CASSLRDRDNTGELFF
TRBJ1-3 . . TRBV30 TGTGCCTGGAGTGTACCGTCGCCGAGCTCTGGAAACACCATATATTTT CAWSVPSPSSGNTIYF
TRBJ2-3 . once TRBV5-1 TGCGCCAGCAGCTTCAGGGGAGGGAGTACAGATACGCAGTATTTT CASSFRGGSTDTQYF
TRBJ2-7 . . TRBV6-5 TGTGCCAGCAGTGCCGCGACACTTGGATCCTACGAGCAGTACTTC CASSAATLGSYEQYF
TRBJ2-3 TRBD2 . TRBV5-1 TGCGCCAGCGCTTGGGGTAGCGGGGGCACAGATACGCAGTATTTT CASAWGSGGTDTQYF
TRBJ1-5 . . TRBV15 TGTGCCACCGGGGGCTCAAGGGGCGGAAGCAATCAGCCCCAGCATTTT CATGGSRGGSNQPQHF
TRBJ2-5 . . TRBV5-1 TGCGCCAGCACCGGAATAGATAGCGCAGAGACCCAGTACTTC CASTGIDSAETQYF
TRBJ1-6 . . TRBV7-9 TGTGCCAGCAGCTTTGGGAGGTTCTCACCCCTCCACTTT CASSFGRFSPLHF
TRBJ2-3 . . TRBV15 TGTGCCACCAGCCGTACTGGGGGGACAGGCACAGATACGCAGTATTTT CATSRTGGTGTDTQYF
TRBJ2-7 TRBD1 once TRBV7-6 TGTGCCAGCAGCTCTGGGACAGGGGCTTTCTACGAGCAGTACTTC CASSSGTGAFYEQYF
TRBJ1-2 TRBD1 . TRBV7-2 TGTGCCAGCAGCTTAGGGACAGGGACCGACTACACCTTC CASSLGTGTDYTF
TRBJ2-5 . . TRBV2 TGTGCCAGCAGTGAAAGCGGAGCCCAGTACTTC CASSESGAQYF
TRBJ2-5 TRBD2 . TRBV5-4 TGTGCCAGCAGCGCCGGGACTAGCGGGAGCGGTGAGACCCAGTACTTC CASSAGTSGSGETQYF
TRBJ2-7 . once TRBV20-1 TGCAGTGCTAGAACGGCCTACGAGCAGTACTTC CSARTAYEQYF
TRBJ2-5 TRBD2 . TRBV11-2 TGTGCCAGCAGCCTCGAGACTAGCGGGGGCCAAGAGACCCAGTACTTC CASSLETSGGQETQYF
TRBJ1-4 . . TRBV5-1 TGCGCCAGCAGCGGCGGGAGGGAAAATGAAAAACTGTTTTTT CASSGGRENEKLFF
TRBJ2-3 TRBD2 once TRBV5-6 TGTGCCAGCAGCTGGGCCCCTTTGCGGGGGGCAGATACGCAGTATTTT CASSWAPLRGADTQYF
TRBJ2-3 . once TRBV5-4 TGTGCCAGCAGCTTGGCCCCGGGAGTCGGAACAGATACGCAGTATTTT CASSLAPGVGTDTQYF
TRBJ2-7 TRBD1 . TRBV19 TGTGCCAGCTCCCGGGACAGGAGCGAGCAGTACTTC CASSRDRSEQYF
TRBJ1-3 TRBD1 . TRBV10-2 TGCGCCAGCAGTCTACAGGGGTTTGGAAACACCATATATTTT CASSLQGFGNTIYF
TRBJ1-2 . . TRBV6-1 TGTGCCAGCATTAGGACACCAGGAACTAACTATGGCTACACCTTC CASIRTPGTNYGYTF
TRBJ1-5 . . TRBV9 TGTGCCAGCAGCGTAGAGGGGGGGCTCCGATGTCCCCAGCATTTT CASSVEGGLRCPQHF
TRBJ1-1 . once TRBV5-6 TGTGCCAGCAGCTTATCCAGGAACACTGAAGCTTTCTTT CASSLSRNTEAFF
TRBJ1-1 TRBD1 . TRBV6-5 TGTGCCAGCAGCGAAACAGGGGGCCGTACTGAAGCTTTCTTT CASSETGGRTEAFF
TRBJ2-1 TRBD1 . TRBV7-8 TGTGCCAGCAGCTCAGGACAGGTCCTATACAATGAGCAGTTCTTC CASSSGQVLYNEQFF
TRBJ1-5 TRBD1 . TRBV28 TGTGCCAGCAGTCGACGGGGGACAGTTGATCAGCCCCAGCATTTT CASSRRGTVDQPQHF
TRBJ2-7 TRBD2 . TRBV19 TGTGCCAGTAGAGAACTAGCGGCCTCCTACGAGCAGTACTTC CASRELAASYEQYF
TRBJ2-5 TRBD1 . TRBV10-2 TGCGCCAGCGGACAGACAGGGAGAGAGACCCAGTACTTC CASGQTGRETQYF
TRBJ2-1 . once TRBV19 TGTGCCAGTAGTATCGACTACTCCTCCTACAATGAGCAGTTCTTC CASSIDYSSYNEQFF
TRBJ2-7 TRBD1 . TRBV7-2 TGTGCCAGCAGCCGGACAGGGCTCTCGAGTGAGCAGTACTTC CASSRTGLSSEQYF
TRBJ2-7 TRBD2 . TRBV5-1 TGCGCCAGCGGCTTGGACGGGACTATCCCTCGCGAGCAGTACTTC CASGLDGTIPREQYF
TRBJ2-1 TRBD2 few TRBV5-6 TGTGCCAGCAGCTTGGCCTTCAGTTCGACTGGCGGGAGAAATGAGCAGTTCTTC CASSLAFSSTGGRNEQFF
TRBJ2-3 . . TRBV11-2 TGTGCCAGCAGCTTAGACCCCGCGATCGATACGCAGTATTTT CASSLDPAIDTQYF
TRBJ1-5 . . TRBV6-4 TGTGCCAGCAGTCGAGAAATCAATCAGCCCCAGCATTTT CASSREINQPQHF
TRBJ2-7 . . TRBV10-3 TGTGCCATCAGTGAGGGGGGGTACGAGCAGTACTTC CAISEGGYEQYF
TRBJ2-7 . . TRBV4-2 TGTGCCAGCAGCCAAGATCCAGGGGTGGCCTACGAGCAGTACTTC CASSQDPGVAYEQYF
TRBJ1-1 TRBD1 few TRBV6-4 TGTGCCAGCAGTTCGGGACAGGGGATGAACACTGAAGCTTTCTTT CASSSGQGMNTEAFF
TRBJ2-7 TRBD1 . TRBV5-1 TGCGCCAGCAGCTTGGAAACGGGACAGGGTCGGGAGCAGTACTTC CASSLETGQGREQYF
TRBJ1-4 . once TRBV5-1 TGCGCCAGCAGCCGGACAGAAGGGGAAAATGAAAAACTGTTTTTT CASSRTEGENEKLFF
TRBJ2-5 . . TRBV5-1 TGCGCCAGCAGCTTGAGTCTAGTGGAGGAGACCCAGTACTTC CASSLSLVEETQYF
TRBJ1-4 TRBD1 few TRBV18 TGTGCCAGCTCACCAATTTACGGACAGGGCCCTGCAAAACTGTTTTTT CASSPIYGQGPAKLFF
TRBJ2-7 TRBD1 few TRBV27 TGTGCCAGCAGTTTCGGGACAGGGGGATCCTACGAGCAGTACTTC CASSFGTGGSYEQYF
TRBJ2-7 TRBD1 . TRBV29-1 TGCAGCGTTGCCCCCGGACAGGGGAGCTCCTACGAGCAGTACTTC CSVAPGQGSSYEQYF
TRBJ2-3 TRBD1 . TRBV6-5 TGTGCCAGCAGTGGTTTGACAGGGGAAACGCAGTATTTT CASSGLTGETQYF